Listed below are T cell receptor beta chains from one sample, sequenced in a study of shared clonotypes between healthy human individuals. The table came from immunoSEQ multiplex PCR; TCRdb's copy has only in-frame clones and leaves some out. The sample yields millions of clones, about 95% seen once. The sample consisted of naive CD8+ T cells sorted from blood. These TCRs come from a young man in good health. CDR3s include the opening cysteine and the closing phenylalanine or tryptophan. D genes are given only for firm matches. Not every row has a clone size; where given, it reads once, few, many or a size class.

clone_size: once; v_call: TRBV5-4; cdr3_length: 11; j_call: TRBJ1-2; d_call: -; cdr3_nt: TGTGCCAGCAGCTTTGGGTGGGGCTACACCTTC; cdr3_aa: CASSFGWGYTF
clone_size: -; v_call: TRBV6-1; cdr3_length: 14; j_call: TRBJ1-5; d_call: -; cdr3_nt: TGTGCCAGCAGTGGCAGCATTAGCAATCAGCCCCAGCATTTT; cdr3_aa: CASSGSISNQPQHF
clone_size: -; v_call: TRBV4-3; cdr3_length: 14; j_call: TRBJ2-7; d_call: TRBD2; cdr3_nt: TGCGCCAGCAGCCAGGGAGGGACCTCGTACGAGCAGTACTTC; cdr3_aa: CASSQGGTSYEQYF
clone_size: -; v_call: TRBV7-6; cdr3_length: 14; j_call: TRBJ2-3; d_call: -; cdr3_nt: TGTGCCAGCAGCCCTCAGGGGGGAACAGATACGCAGTATTTT; cdr3_aa: CASSPQGGTDTQYF
clone_size: -; v_call: TRBV7-9; cdr3_length: 15; j_call: TRBJ2-1; d_call: TRBD2; cdr3_nt: TGTGCCAGCAGCTTATCAGCGGGAACATACAATGAGCAGTTCTTC; cdr3_aa: CASSLSAGTYNEQFF
clone_size: -; v_call: TRBV7-3; cdr3_length: 13; j_call: TRBJ2-3; d_call: -; cdr3_nt: TGTGCCAGCAGCTGGACTAGCACAGATACGCAGTATTTT; cdr3_aa: CASSWTSTDTQYF
clone_size: -; v_call: TRBV13; cdr3_length: 14; j_call: TRBJ2-7; d_call: TRBD1; cdr3_nt: TGTGCCAGCAGCTTCGGACAGGGCGAGTACGAGCAGTACTTC; cdr3_aa: CASSFGQGEYEQYF
clone_size: -; v_call: TRBV19; cdr3_length: 14; j_call: TRBJ2-7; d_call: TRBD2; cdr3_nt: TGTGCCAGTAGTATAGAAGCTAGCGGCGTCGAGCAGTACTTC; cdr3_aa: CASSIEASGVEQYF
clone_size: -; v_call: TRBV4-1; cdr3_length: 13; j_call: TRBJ2-1; d_call: TRBD1; cdr3_nt: TGCGCCAGCAGGGGGACAGGGGACAATGAGCAGTTCTTC; cdr3_aa: CASRGTGDNEQFF
clone_size: -; v_call: TRBV10-1; cdr3_length: 13; j_call: TRBJ2-7; d_call: TRBD1; cdr3_nt: TGCGCCAGCAGTGATGGGACAGAGGACGAGCAGTACTTC; cdr3_aa: CASSDGTEDEQYF
clone_size: few; v_call: TRBV7-9; cdr3_length: 16; j_call: TRBJ1-6; d_call: TRBD1; cdr3_nt: TGTGCCAGCAGCTCCCTTGGACAGGGCGAGGGGGCACCCCTCCACTTT; cdr3_aa: CASSSLGQGEGAPLHF
clone_size: -; v_call: TRBV4-1; cdr3_length: 14; j_call: TRBJ2-7; d_call: -; cdr3_nt: TGCGCCAGCAGCCAACAGGAGTTCTCCTACGAGCAGTACTTC; cdr3_aa: CASSQQEFSYEQYF
clone_size: -; v_call: TRBV4-1; cdr3_length: 16; j_call: TRBJ1-1; d_call: -; cdr3_nt: TGCGCCAGCAGCCCTAGAGCAGGACAAATGAACACTGAAGCTTTCTTT; cdr3_aa: CASSPRAGQMNTEAFF
clone_size: -; v_call: TRBV10-3; cdr3_length: 17; j_call: TRBJ2-2; d_call: TRBD2; cdr3_nt: TGTGCCATCAGTGAGCCGACTAGCGGGGTTTACACCGGGGAGCTGTTTTTT; cdr3_aa: CAISEPTSGVYTGELFF
clone_size: -; v_call: TRBV9; cdr3_length: 17; j_call: TRBJ1-3; d_call: -; cdr3_nt: TGTGCCAGCAGCGTAGAAAGCGGCAGATACTCTGGAAACACCATATATTTT; cdr3_aa: CASSVESGRYSGNTIYF
clone_size: -; v_call: TRBV27; cdr3_length: 16; j_call: TRBJ2-1; d_call: -; cdr3_nt: TGTGCCAGCAGCGCATCGGCTGGGAACTCCTACAATGAGCAGTTCTTC; cdr3_aa: CASSASAGNSYNEQFF
clone_size: -; v_call: TRBV30; cdr3_length: 15; j_call: TRBJ2-3; d_call: -; cdr3_nt: TGTGCCTGGAGTTACGCAGGGGGGCCCCAAGATACGCAGTATTTT; cdr3_aa: CAWSYAGGPQDTQYF
clone_size: -; v_call: TRBV27; cdr3_length: 14; j_call: TRBJ1-2; d_call: -; cdr3_nt: TGTGCCAGCAGTTTAAAGGGGGGCTACTATGGCTACACCTTC; cdr3_aa: CASSLKGGYYGYTF
clone_size: -; v_call: TRBV5-6; cdr3_length: 15; j_call: TRBJ2-7; d_call: TRBD2; cdr3_nt: TGTGCCAGCAGCTTGGGACTAGCGGATTACTACGAGCAGTACTTC; cdr3_aa: CASSLGLADYYEQYF
clone_size: -; v_call: TRBV10-3; cdr3_length: 13; j_call: TRBJ1-2; d_call: -; cdr3_nt: TGTGCCATCAGTGACACCGGGGACTATGGCTACACCTTC; cdr3_aa: CAISDTGDYGYTF
clone_size: -; v_call: TRBV4-1; cdr3_length: 14; j_call: TRBJ1-1; d_call: -; cdr3_nt: TGCGCCAGCAGCGCACTTCAGACGGCAGAGGAAGCTTTCTTT; cdr3_aa: CASSALQTAEEAFF
clone_size: -; v_call: TRBV5-6; cdr3_length: 14; j_call: TRBJ2-1; d_call: -; cdr3_nt: TGTGCCAGCAGCTTTACTAGAAGTTACAATGAGCAGTTCTTC; cdr3_aa: CASSFTRSYNEQFF
clone_size: -; v_call: TRBV6-5; cdr3_length: 16; j_call: TRBJ2-7; d_call: TRBD1; cdr3_nt: TGTGCCAGCAGTTACTCGTCCGGACAGGTCTCCTACGAGCAGTACTTC; cdr3_aa: CASSYSSGQVSYEQYF
clone_size: -; v_call: TRBV29-1; cdr3_length: 12; j_call: TRBJ2-1; d_call: TRBD2; cdr3_nt: TGCAGCGTCCCCCGCGGGGGGAATGAGCAGTTCTTC; cdr3_aa: CSVPRGGNEQFF
clone_size: once; v_call: TRBV5-5; cdr3_length: 14; j_call: TRBJ2-7; d_call: TRBD1; cdr3_nt: TGTGCCAGCTATGGCGGGACAGGGAACTACGAGCAGTACTTC; cdr3_aa: CASYGGTGNYEQYF
clone_size: -; v_call: TRBV10-2; cdr3_length: 15; j_call: TRBJ2-2; d_call: TRBD2; cdr3_nt: TGCGCCAGCAGGGTAGCGGGAGAAGGAACCGGGGAGCTGTTTTTT; cdr3_aa: CASRVAGEGTGELFF
clone_size: -; v_call: TRBV19; cdr3_length: 15; j_call: TRBJ2-3; d_call: TRBD2; cdr3_nt: TGTGCCAGTAGTTCGCGTAGCGGGGGTACAGATACGCAGTATTTT; cdr3_aa: CASSSRSGGTDTQYF
clone_size: -; v_call: TRBV27; cdr3_length: 13; j_call: TRBJ2-3; d_call: -; cdr3_nt: TGTGCCAGCAGTTTATCAAGGGTCGATACGCAGTATTTT; cdr3_aa: CASSLSRVDTQYF
clone_size: -; v_call: TRBV6-1; cdr3_length: 14; j_call: TRBJ1-1; d_call: -; cdr3_nt: TGTGCCAGCAGTGAAGATCCGGTGAACACTGAAGCTTTCTTT; cdr3_aa: CASSEDPVNTEAFF
clone_size: -; v_call: TRBV30; cdr3_length: 15; j_call: TRBJ1-3; d_call: -; cdr3_nt: TGTGCCTGGAGTGTACTGGAAGGGCCTGGAAACACCATATATTTT; cdr3_aa: CAWSVLEGPGNTIYF
clone_size: -; v_call: TRBV2; cdr3_length: 17; j_call: TRBJ2-7; d_call: TRBD2; cdr3_nt: TGTGCCAGCAGTGTAACGAGCGCTAGCGGGGACTCCTACGAGCAGTACTTC; cdr3_aa: CASSVTSASGDSYEQYF
clone_size: -; v_call: TRBV6-5; cdr3_length: 14; j_call: TRBJ2-3; d_call: -; cdr3_nt: TGTGCCAGCAGTTGGGCGGGGGCCACAGATACGCAGTATTTT; cdr3_aa: CASSWAGATDTQYF
clone_size: -; v_call: TRBV6-5; cdr3_length: 15; j_call: TRBJ2-7; d_call: TRBD1; cdr3_nt: TGTGCCAGCAGTTGGGGTGATACAGGGGCCTACGAGCAGTACTTC; cdr3_aa: CASSWGDTGAYEQYF
clone_size: -; v_call: TRBV5-6; cdr3_length: 13; j_call: TRBJ2-7; d_call: -; cdr3_nt: TGTGCCAGCAGCTTTGGAGCGAACCAAGAGCAGTACTTC; cdr3_aa: CASSFGANQEQYF
clone_size: -; v_call: TRBV19; cdr3_length: 11; j_call: TRBJ2-7; d_call: TRBD2; cdr3_nt: TGTGCCAGTAGTACTAGCGGTGAGCAGTACTTC; cdr3_aa: CASSTSGEQYF
clone_size: -; v_call: TRBV27; cdr3_length: 13; j_call: TRBJ2-7; d_call: -; cdr3_nt: TGTGCCAGCAGTTTGAGGGGGTTGGGCGAGCAGTACTTC; cdr3_aa: CASSLRGLGEQYF
clone_size: -; v_call: TRBV4-3; cdr3_length: 14; j_call: TRBJ2-7; d_call: -; cdr3_nt: TGCGCCAGCAGCCCGGGACGGGCCTCCTACGAGCAGTACTTC; cdr3_aa: CASSPGRASYEQYF
clone_size: once; v_call: TRBV27; cdr3_length: 18; j_call: TRBJ1-6; d_call: -; cdr3_nt: TGTGCCAGCAGCTCCCGGCGGGACTGGAGCTCCTATAATTCACCCCTCCACTTT; cdr3_aa: CASSSRRDWSSYNSPLHF
clone_size: -; v_call: TRBV2; cdr3_length: 15; j_call: TRBJ1-1; d_call: -; cdr3_nt: TGTGCCAGCAGTGAAATTAGAGGGGCTGGCACTGAAGCTTTCTTT; cdr3_aa: CASSEIRGAGTEAFF
clone_size: -; v_call: TRBV2; cdr3_length: 16; j_call: TRBJ1-4; d_call: -; cdr3_nt: TGTGCCAGCAGTGAACCCTCGGGGGGGACTAATGAAAAACTGTTTTTT; cdr3_aa: CASSEPSGGTNEKLFF
clone_size: -; v_call: TRBV5-4; cdr3_length: 13; j_call: TRBJ2-7; d_call: -; cdr3_nt: TGTGCCAGCAGCTTGGTCGGGGGAGACGAGCAGTACTTC; cdr3_aa: CASSLVGGDEQYF
clone_size: -; v_call: TRBV4-1; cdr3_length: 15; j_call: TRBJ2-1; d_call: -; cdr3_nt: TGCGCCAGCAGCCCCATTTGGGACGGCTACAATGAGCAGTTCTTC; cdr3_aa: CASSPIWDGYNEQFF
clone_size: -; v_call: TRBV2; cdr3_length: 11; j_call: TRBJ1-1; d_call: -; cdr3_nt: TGTGCCAGTGGGTGGGGCACTGAAGCTTTCTTT; cdr3_aa: CASGWGTEAFF
clone_size: once; v_call: TRBV20-1; cdr3_length: 11; j_call: TRBJ1-2; d_call: -; cdr3_nt: TGCAGTGCTAGGGATTTCTATGGCTACACCTTC; cdr3_aa: CSARDFYGYTF
clone_size: -; v_call: TRBV2; cdr3_length: 12; j_call: TRBJ2-7; d_call: -; cdr3_nt: TGTGCCATACAGGAACGGGAATACGAGCAGTACTTC; cdr3_aa: CAIQEREYEQYF
clone_size: -; v_call: TRBV9; cdr3_length: 16; j_call: TRBJ1-4; d_call: TRBD1; cdr3_nt: TGTGCCAGCAGCGGGGGGACAGGGGCAACTAATGAAAAACTGTTTTTT; cdr3_aa: CASSGGTGATNEKLFF
clone_size: -; v_call: TRBV5-1; cdr3_length: 13; j_call: TRBJ1-6; d_call: -; cdr3_nt: TGCGCCAGCAGCTTAGCAGGGTCTTCACCCCTCCACTTT; cdr3_aa: CASSLAGSSPLHF
clone_size: once; v_call: TRBV10-3; cdr3_length: 16; j_call: TRBJ1-4; d_call: -; cdr3_nt: TGTGCCATCAGTGAATCTGGGGGGGCAACTAATGAAAAACTGTTTTTT; cdr3_aa: CAISESGGATNEKLFF
clone_size: -; v_call: TRBV28; cdr3_length: 14; j_call: TRBJ2-5; d_call: -; cdr3_nt: TGTGCCAGCTGGCGGAAGAGCCAAGCGGAGACCCAGTACTTC; cdr3_aa: CASWRKSQAETQYF
clone_size: -; v_call: TRBV27; cdr3_length: 15; j_call: TRBJ2-7; d_call: TRBD2; cdr3_nt: TGTGCCAGCAGTTTATTAGCGGGGGGCCCCCACGAGCAGTACTTC; cdr3_aa: CASSLLAGGPHEQYF
clone_size: -; v_call: TRBV4-3; cdr3_length: 15; j_call: TRBJ1-4; d_call: TRBD1; cdr3_nt: TGCGCCAGCAGCCAGGGACCGGGACAGCGGGAAAAACTGTTTTTT; cdr3_aa: CASSQGPGQREKLFF
clone_size: -; v_call: TRBV6-5; cdr3_length: 14; j_call: TRBJ2-5; d_call: -; cdr3_nt: TGTGCCAGCAGTTACGACTATTCCCAAGAGACCCAGTACTTC; cdr3_aa: CASSYDYSQETQYF
clone_size: -; v_call: TRBV6-5; cdr3_length: 14; j_call: TRBJ2-5; d_call: -; cdr3_nt: TGTGCCAGCAGTTATAACGGCCGACAAGAGACCCAGTACTTC; cdr3_aa: CASSYNGRQETQYF
clone_size: -; v_call: TRBV21-1; cdr3_length: 14; j_call: TRBJ1-2; d_call: -; cdr3_nt: TGTGCCAGCAGCCCTGGGGGGGGGCTCTATGGCTACACCTTC; cdr3_aa: CASSPGGGLYGYTF
clone_size: -; v_call: TRBV6-1; cdr3_length: 17; j_call: TRBJ1-2; d_call: TRBD1; cdr3_nt: TGTGCCAGCAGTGAAGACCAGGGGGCACCTCTTTACTATGGCTACACCTTC; cdr3_aa: CASSEDQGAPLYYGYTF
clone_size: -; v_call: TRBV5-1; cdr3_length: 15; j_call: TRBJ2-2; d_call: TRBD1; cdr3_nt: TGCGCCAGCAGCCCCCGGGACAGGGAGGGCGGGGAGCTGTTTTTT; cdr3_aa: CASSPRDREGGELFF
clone_size: -; v_call: TRBV4-3; cdr3_length: 16; j_call: TRBJ2-1; d_call: -; cdr3_nt: TGCGCCAGCAGCCAATTCGTTTGGACTACGGCCGATGAGCAGTTCTTC; cdr3_aa: CASSQFVWTTADEQFF